Here is one T cell receptor beta chain with its context. The data were taken from a study of cytomegalovirus exposure and HLA in healthy donors. Losses at the gene ends were 6 bases for V and 8 bases for J; bases not matched to a gene: 8. The germline V gene encodes CDR1 SGHDT and CDR2 YYEEEE. The CDR3 consists of 15 residues. The PCR contained 60 Vbeta and 13 Jbeta primers. The table came from immunoSEQ multiplex PCR; TCRdb's copy has only in-frame clones and leaves some out. This sample has roughly 130,000 clones, with less than 80% found just once. The sample was PBMCs. This sequence was found in a man aged 35 to 55 in good health and CMV-seropositive. This chain links TRBV5-6 with TRBJ1-6; 10 nucleotides align to TRBD1. The DNA for the CDR3 is TGTGCCAGCACCCCCGGGACAGGGGCATATTCACCCCTCCACTTT. Its protein product is CASTPGTGAYSPLHF.